The clone carrying this TCR beta chain was counted between two and nine times. Its target is unknown. Libraries were prepared by immunoSEQ multiplex PCR; TCRdb keeps only in-frame clonotypes and omits some of them. Of about 28,000 clones detected, roughly four fifths appear once; the ten largest clones hold 7% to 8%. These data originate in a study of radiotherapy plus CTLA-4 blockade in lung cancer. V was cut by 5 bases and J by 6 bases, with 17 bases left in between. Germline loops: CDR1 SGHAT, CDR2 FQNNGV. This CDR3 is 15 amino acids long. The study gave focal radiation plus ipilimumab CTLA-4 blockade to patients with chemo-refractory metastatic non-small-cell lung cancer. Whole-study findings and limits: Tumor-origin TCR clones grew in blood after radiotherapy plus ipilimumab.

This chain uses TRBV11-2 with TRBJ1-3; D remains ambiguous. Source: peripheral blood, taken from a patient treated with radiotherapy plus ipilimumab. The clonotype comes from a human donor with non-small cell lung cancer who had stable disease on radiotherapy plus ipilimumab. Here the CDR3 reads CASSPSGLGVNTIYF. DNA for the CDR3: TGTGCCAGCAGCCCGTCGGGTTTGGGTGTAAACACCATATATTTT.